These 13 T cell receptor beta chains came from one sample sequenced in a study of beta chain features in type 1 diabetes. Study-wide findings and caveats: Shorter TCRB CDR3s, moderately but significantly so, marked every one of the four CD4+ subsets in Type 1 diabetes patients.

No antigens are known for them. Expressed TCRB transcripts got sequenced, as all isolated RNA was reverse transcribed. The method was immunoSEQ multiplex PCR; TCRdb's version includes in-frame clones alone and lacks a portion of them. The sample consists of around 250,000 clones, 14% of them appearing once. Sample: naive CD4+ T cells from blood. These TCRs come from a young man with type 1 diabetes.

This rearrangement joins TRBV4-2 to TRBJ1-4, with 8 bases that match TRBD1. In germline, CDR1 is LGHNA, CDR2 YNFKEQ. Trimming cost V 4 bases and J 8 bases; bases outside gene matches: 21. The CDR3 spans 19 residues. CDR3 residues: CASSPFPGTGRWMGEKLFF. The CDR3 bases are TGTGCCAGCAGCCCCTTCCCCGGGACAGGAAGGTGGATGGGCGAAAAACTGTTTTTT.

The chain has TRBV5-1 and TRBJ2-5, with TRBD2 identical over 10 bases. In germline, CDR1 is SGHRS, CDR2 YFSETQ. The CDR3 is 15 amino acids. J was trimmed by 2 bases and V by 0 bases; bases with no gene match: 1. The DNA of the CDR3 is TGCGCCAGCAGCTTGGGGACTAGCGGTCAAGAGACCCAGTACTTC. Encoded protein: CASSLGTSGQETQYF.

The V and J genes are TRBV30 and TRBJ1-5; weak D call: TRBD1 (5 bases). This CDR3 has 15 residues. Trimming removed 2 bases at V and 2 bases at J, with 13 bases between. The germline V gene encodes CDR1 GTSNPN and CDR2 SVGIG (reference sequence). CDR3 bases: TGTGCCTGGAGTTCGGACACCGGTGGCAATCAGCCCCAGCATTTT. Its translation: CAWSSDTGGNQPQHF. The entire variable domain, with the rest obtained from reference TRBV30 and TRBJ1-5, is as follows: SQTIHQWPATLVQPVGSPLSLECTVEGTSNPNLYWYRQAAGRGLQLLFYSVGIGQISSEVPQNLSASRPQDRQFILSSKKLLLSDSGFYLCAWSSDTGGNQPQHFGDGTRLSIL.

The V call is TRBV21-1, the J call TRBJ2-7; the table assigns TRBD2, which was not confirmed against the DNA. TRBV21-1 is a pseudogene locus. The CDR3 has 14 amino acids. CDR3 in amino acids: CASSTRRETYEQYF. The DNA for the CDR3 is TGTGCCAGCAGCACCCGACGGGAGACTTACGAGCAGTACTTC.

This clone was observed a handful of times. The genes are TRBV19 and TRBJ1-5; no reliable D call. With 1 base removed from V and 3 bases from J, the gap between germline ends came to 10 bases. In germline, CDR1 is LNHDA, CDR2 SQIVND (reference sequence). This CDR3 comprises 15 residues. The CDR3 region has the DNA TGTGCCAGTAGTATAGTTGCCGGTTCCAATCAGCCCCAGCATTTT. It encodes CASSIVAGSNQPQHF.

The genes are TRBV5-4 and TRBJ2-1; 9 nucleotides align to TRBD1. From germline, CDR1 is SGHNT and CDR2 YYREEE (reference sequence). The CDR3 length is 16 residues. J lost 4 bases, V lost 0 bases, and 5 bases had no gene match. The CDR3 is CASSLADRGKYNEQFF. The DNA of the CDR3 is TGTGCCAGCAGCTTGGCCGACAGGGGGAAGTACAATGAGCAGTTCTTC.

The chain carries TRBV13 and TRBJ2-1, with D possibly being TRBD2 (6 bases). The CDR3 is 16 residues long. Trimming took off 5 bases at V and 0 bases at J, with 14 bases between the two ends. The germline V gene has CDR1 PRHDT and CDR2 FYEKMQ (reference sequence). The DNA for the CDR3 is TGTGCCAGCAGCCCGCTGACTAGTCGCTCCTACAATGAGCAGTTCTTC. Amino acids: CASSPLTSRSYNEQFF.

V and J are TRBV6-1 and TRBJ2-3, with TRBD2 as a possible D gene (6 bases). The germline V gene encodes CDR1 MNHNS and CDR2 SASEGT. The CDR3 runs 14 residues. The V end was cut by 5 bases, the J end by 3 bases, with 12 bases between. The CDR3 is CASSTGEVTDTQYF. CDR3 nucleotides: TGTGCCAGCAGTACGGGGGAGGTGACAGATACGCAGTATTTT.

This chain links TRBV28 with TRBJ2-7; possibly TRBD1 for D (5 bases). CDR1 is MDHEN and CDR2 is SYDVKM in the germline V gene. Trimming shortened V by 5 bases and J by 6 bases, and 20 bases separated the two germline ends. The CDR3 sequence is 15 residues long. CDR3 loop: CASSVPRLDSPEQYF. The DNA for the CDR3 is TGTGCCAGCAGTGTTCCCCGACTCGACAGCCCCGAGCAGTACTTC.

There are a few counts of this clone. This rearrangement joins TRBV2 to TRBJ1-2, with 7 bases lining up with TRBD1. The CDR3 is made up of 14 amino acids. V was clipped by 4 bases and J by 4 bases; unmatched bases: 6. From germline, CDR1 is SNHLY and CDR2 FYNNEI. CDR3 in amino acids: CASSGSGQFYGYTF. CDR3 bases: TGTGCCAGCAGTGGGTCGGGACAGTTCTATGGCTACACCTTC.

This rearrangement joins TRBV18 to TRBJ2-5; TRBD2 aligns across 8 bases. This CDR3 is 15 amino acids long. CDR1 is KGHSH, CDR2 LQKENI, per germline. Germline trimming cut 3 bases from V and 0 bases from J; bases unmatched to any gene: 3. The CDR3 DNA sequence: TGTGCCAGCTCACCGCGACTAGCGAACCAAGAGACCCAGTACTTC. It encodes CASSPRLANQETQYF.

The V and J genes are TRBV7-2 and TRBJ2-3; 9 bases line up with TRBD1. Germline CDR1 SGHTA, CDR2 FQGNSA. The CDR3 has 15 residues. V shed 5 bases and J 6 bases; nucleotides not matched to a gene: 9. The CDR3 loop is CASSPRTGAGDTQYF. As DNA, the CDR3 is TGTGCCAGCAGCCCACGGACAGGGGCAGGGGATACGCAGTATTTT. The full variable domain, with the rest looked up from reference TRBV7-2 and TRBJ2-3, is GAGVSQSPSNKVTEKGKDVELRCDPISGHTALYWYRQSLGQGLEFLIYFQGNSAPDKSGLPSDRFSAERTGGSVSTLTIQRTQQEDSAVYLCASSPRTGAGDTQYFGPGTRLTVL.

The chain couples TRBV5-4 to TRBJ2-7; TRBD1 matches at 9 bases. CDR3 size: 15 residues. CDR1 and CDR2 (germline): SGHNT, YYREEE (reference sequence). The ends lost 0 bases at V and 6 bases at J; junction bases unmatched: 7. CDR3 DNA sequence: TGTGCCAGCAGCTTGGCCGGAGGACAGGGGAGCGAGCAGTACTTC. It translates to CASSLAGGQGSEQYF. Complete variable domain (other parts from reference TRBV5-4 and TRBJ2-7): ETGVTQSPTHLIKTRGQQVTLRCSSQSGHNTVSWYQQALGQGPQFIFQYYREEENGRGNFPPRFSGLQFPNYSSELNVNALELDDSALYLCASSLAGGQGSEQYFGPGTRLTVT.